The 32 T cell receptor beta chains below were found in one sample sequenced in a study of T cell repertoires in cytomegalovirus infection. MiXCR, applied by TCRdb to the reads, yields one record per CDR3 protein. The sample lists roughly 180,000 distinct CDR3 sequences; 28% were seen once. What was sequenced was PBMCs. The receptors were sampled from a human donor in good health (CMV status not recorded). Some clones in this sample may be carry-over from other donors' samples.

This chain connects TRBV5-4 to TRBJ2-3; 8 nucleotides agree with TRBD2. V lost 3 bases, J lost 4 bases, and 10 bases stayed unmatched. CDR1 and CDR2 (germline): SGHNT, YYREEE (reference sequence). There are 16 residues in the CDR3. The CDR3: CASSSGLADRADTQYF. The CDR3 nucleotides read TGTGCCAGCAGCTCCGGACTAGCAGATAGAGCAGATACGCAGTATTTT.

V is TRBV7-2 and J is TRBJ2-7; 7 nucleotides align to TRBD2. The V gene's germline CDR1 is SGHTA and CDR2 FQGNSA. CDR3 size: 14 residues. The V gene end was trimmed by 4 bases and the J gene end by 7 bases; junction bases not matched to a gene: 10. Written as DNA, the CDR3 is TGTGCCAGCAGCTCCCTCATCGGGGGAGGGGAGCAGTACTTC. It specifies CASSSLIGGGEQYF.

The chain carries TRBV2 and TRBJ1-3; D uncertain. Trimming shortened V by 5 bases and J by 4 bases, and 9 bases separated the two germline ends. Per the germline V gene, CDR1 is SNHLY and CDR2 is FYNNEI. The CDR3 length is 13 residues. The DNA for the CDR3 is TGTGCCAGCAGTCGGGATTTAGGAAACACCATATATTTT. Translated: CASSRDLGNTIYF.

This clonotype was counted ten times or more. This chain uses TRBV7-3 with TRBJ1-1; D call uncertain. V was shortened by 2 bases and J by 3 bases, with 7 bases between the two germline ends. In germline, CDR1 is SGHTA, CDR2 FQGTGA. The CDR3 is made up of 13 amino acids. The CDR3 sequence: CASSLEVDTEAFF. CDR3 nucleotides: TGTGCCAGCAGCTTAGAGGTTGACACTGAAGCTTTCTTT.

The chain carries TRBV12-3 or TRBV12-4 and TRBJ2-4; perhaps TRBD2 as D (6 bases). V was pared by 2 bases and J by 9 bases, with 11 bases between. This CDR3 comprises 13 residues. The CDR3 nucleotides are TGTGCCAGCAGTTTAAAAGGGACTCTCATTCAGTACTTC. Its translation is CASSLKGTLIQYF.

This clonotype was detected a few times. V is TRBV11-2 and J is TRBJ1-6; D unresolved. The CDR3 has 15 residues. CDR1 is SGHAT and CDR2 is FQNNGV in the germline V gene. V was trimmed by 2 bases and J by 8 bases, leaving 13 bases between them. The CDR3 region has the DNA TGTGCCAGCAGCTTATCGCATGAGTTCCATTCACCCCTCCACTTT. This sequence encodes CASSLSHEFHSPLHF.

The chain links TRBV3-1 to TRBJ2-6, with D hard to call. The CDR3 extends over 15 amino acids. Trimming took off 0 bases at V and 0 bases at J, with 3 bases between the two ends. Germline CDR1 is LGHDT and CDR2 is YNNKEL (reference sequence). CDR3 nucleotides: TGTGCCAGCAGCCAAGATTTCTCTGGGGCCAACGTCCTGACTTTC. Translating it yields CASSQDFSGANVLTF.

CDR3 in DNA: TGTGCCAGTCGGGGGGGGTTCGGCACCGGGGAGCTGTTTTTT. Residues: CASRGGFGTGELFF. This chain joins TRBV2 and TRBJ2-2; TRBD2 matches 8 bases. There are 14 residues in the CDR3. Germline CDR1 reads SNHLY; CDR2 reads FYNNEI. After removal of 9 bases from V and 4 bases from J, the junction contained 7 bases not matched to a gene.

This chain connects TRBV7-2 to TRBJ2-1; D remains ambiguous. Germline assignment: CDR1 SGHTA and CDR2 FQGNSA. This CDR3 spans 14 amino acids. V was cut by 2 bases and J by 3 bases, with 8 bases left in between. The CDR3 spells CASSLPRGYNEQFF. The CDR3, as DNA: TGTGCCAGCAGCTTACCTCGTGGCTACAATGAGCAGTTCTTC.

The sample holds many counts of this clonotype. The chain couples TRBV11-2 to TRBJ1-2; possible D gene TRBD1, 5 bases. Germline CDR1 and CDR2: SGHAT and FQNNGV. V gave up 5 bases and J gave up 1 base, with 8 bases separating them. The CDR3 runs 13 residues. CDR3 nucleotides: TGTGCCAGCAGCCGGGGACTTAACTATGGCTACACCTTC. This encodes CASSRGLNYGYTF.

This clonotype has a count of ten or more. This chain uses TRBV6-2 or TRBV6-3 with TRBJ2-1, with D tentatively TRBD1 or TRBD2 (6 bases each). Trimming took off 4 bases at V and 9 bases at J, with 13 bases between the two ends. Germline CDR1 and CDR2: MNHEY and SVGEGT. This CDR3 region has 13 residues. The CDR3 sequence: CASSSLGGGEQFF. In DNA form, the CDR3 reads TGTGCCAGCAGTTCTCTCGGGGGCGGTGAGCAGTTCTTC.

The chain links TRBV20-1 to TRBJ2-5; no clear D. From germline, CDR1 is DFQATT and CDR2 SNEGSKA (reference sequence). The CDR3 loop spans 12 amino acids. Trimming left V 1 base short and J 5 bases short, with 8 bases between. CDR3 coding DNA: TGCAGTGCTAGAGCGAATGGGGAGACCCAGTACTTC. This encodes CSARANGETQYF.

This rearrangement joins TRBV10-3 to TRBJ2-1, with 10 positions matching TRBD1. Germline loops: CDR1 ENHRY, CDR2 SYGVKD. V lost 4 bases, J lost 4 bases, and 4 bases stayed unmatched. This CDR3 is built from 15 residues. In DNA, the CDR3 is TGTGCCATCAGTGGGCTGGACAGGGGGTACAATGAGCAGTTCTTC. This encodes CAISGLDRGYNEQFF.

Only a few counts were recorded for this clonotype. The chain uses TRBV12-3 or TRBV12-4 and TRBJ2-1; D is undetermined. The CDR3 is 11 residues long. Between the trimmed V and J ends, which lost 4 bases and 13 bases, there was a span of 11 bases. The DNA of the CDR3 is TGTGCCAGCAGTTACGGGCAGGTACAGTTCTTC. Protein: CASSYGQVQFF.

This rearrangement joins TRBV5-4 to TRBJ2-2, with no clear D. This CDR3 is built from 13 residues. Germline V gives CDR1 SGHNT, CDR2 YYREEE (reference sequence). With 2 bases removed from V and 6 bases from J, the gap between germline ends came to 8 bases. The CDR3 here is CASSFSLAGELFF. For the CDR3, the DNA is TGTGCCAGCAGCTTTAGTTTGGCCGGGGAGCTGTTTTTT.

The J gene is TRBJ1-1, the V gene TRBV3-1, with 9 bases identical to TRBD1. Trimming took 3 bases from V and 5 from J; bases not matched to a gene: 4. This CDR3 comprises 14 residues. The V gene's germline CDR1 is LGHDT and CDR2 YNNKEL (reference sequence). The CDR3 here is CASSHGQGRTEAFF. The CDR3 bases are TGTGCCAGCAGCCACGGACAGGGGCGGACTGAAGCTTTCTTT.

This clonotype was recorded a few times. The chain recombines TRBV11-3 with TRBJ2-5, with D tentatively TRBD2 (5 bases). This CDR3 is built from 14 residues. CDR1 and CDR2 (germline): SGHNT, YENEEA. V lost 5 bases and J 2 bases, leaving 12 bases between the germline ends. CDR3 residues: CASSRSGTQETQYF. The CDR3 DNA reads as TGTGCCAGCAGCCGCAGCGGTACGCAAGAGACCCAGTACTTC.

The CDR3 protein is CASGDRGGLNTGELFF. CDR3 bases: TGTGCCAGCGGGGACCGCGGGGGCCTGAACACCGGGGAGCTGTTTTTT. This rearrangement joins TRBV6-5 to TRBJ2-2, with a possible D match to TRBD2 (7 bases). V lost 8 bases and J 1 base, leaving 17 bases between the germline ends. Per germline, CDR1 MNHEY and CDR2 SVGAGI. This CDR3 region has 16 residues.

The chain has TRBV19 and TRBJ2-1; D is undetermined. The CDR3 runs 13 residues. V dropped 3 bases and J dropped 8 bases, with 11 bases sitting between them. CDR1 and CDR2 (germline): LNHDA, SQIVND (reference sequence). The CDR3 loop is CASSIIAGDEQFF. The CDR3 region has the DNA TGTGCCAGTAGTATTATTGCTGGGGATGAGCAGTTCTTC. Based on the CDR3 plus reference TRBV19 and TRBJ2-1, the full variable domain is DGGITQSPKYLFRKEGQNVTLSCEQNLNHDAMYWYRQDPGQGLRLIYYSQIVNDFQKGDIAEGYSVSREKKESFPLTVTSAQKNPTAFYLCASSIIAGDEQFFGPGTRLTVL.

This clonotype has a handful of counts. The chain joins TRBV5-1 to TRBJ1-1; D ambiguous. V was cut by 1 base and J by 1 base, with 8 bases left in between. CDR1 and CDR2 from the germline V gene are SGHRS and YFSETQ. This CDR3 is built from 14 residues. For the CDR3, the DNA is TGCGCCAGCAGCTTGACCTTTAGGAACACTGAAGCTTTCTTT. It yields the protein CASSLTFRNTEAFF.

This clonotype was detected only a few times. The chain has TRBV5-1 and TRBJ1-1; D is undetermined. In germline, CDR1 is SGHRS, CDR2 YFSETQ. V was pared by 0 bases and J by 3 bases, with 9 bases between. The CDR3 covers 14 residues. CDR3 DNA: TGCGCCAGCAGCTTGGATTCCCTGGACACTGAAGCTTTCTTT. Translated: CASSLDSLDTEAFF.

This clonotype showed up many times. The chain couples TRBV7-9 to TRBJ1-1, with D possibly TRBD1 on 5 matching bases. This CDR3 comprises 13 residues. V gave up 4 bases and J gave up 3 bases, with 9 bases separating them. Germline V gene sequence: CDR1 SEHNR, CDR2 FQNEAQ (reference sequence). CDR3 region: CASSSRQYTEAFF. The CDR3 DNA follows: TGTGCCAGCAGCTCAAGACAGTACACTGAAGCTTTCTTT. The complete variable domain, with remaining parts taken from reference TRBV7-9 and TRBJ1-1, reads DTGVSQNPRHKITKRGQNVTFRCDPISEHNRLYWYRQTLGQGPEFLTYFQNEAQLEKSRLLSDRFSAERPKGSFSTLEIQRTEQGDSAMYLCASSSRQYTEAFFGQGTRLTVV.

In its sample, this clonotype was seen a few times. This chain uses TRBV10-3 with TRBJ1-1, with TRBD1 matching over 11 bases. The CDR3 length is 14 residues. In germline, CDR1 is ENHRY, CDR2 SYGVKD. Trimming at V came to 8 bases and at J to 4 bases, leaving 6 bases not matched to a gene. The CDR3 is CAIRTGGEGTEAFF. CDR3 nucleotides: TGTGCCATCCGGACAGGGGGCGAGGGCACTGAAGCTTTCTTT.

This clonotype was observed a handful of times. This sequence joins TRBV2 and TRBJ2-1, with D perhaps TRBD1 or TRBD2 (5 bases each). The CDR3 totals 12 residues. Trimming pared 6 bases from V and 9 bases from J, leaving 12 bases between. From germline, CDR1 is SNHLY and CDR2 FYNNEI. CDR3 sequence: CASSGASREQFF. CDR3 coding DNA: TGTGCCAGCAGCGGGGCTTCCCGTGAGCAGTTCTTC. Full variable domain (missing parts from reference TRBV2 and TRBJ2-1): EPEVTQTPSHQVTQMGQEVILRCVPISNHLYFYWYRQILGQKVEFLVSFYNNEISEKSEIFDDQFSVERPDGSNFTLKIRSTKLEDSAMYFCASSGASREQFFGPGTRLTVL.

There are a few counts of this clonotype. The rearrangement uses TRBV2 and TRBJ2-1; 7 bases line up with TRBD1. The ends lost 5 bases at V and 6 bases at J; junction bases unmatched: 4. Germline CDR1 is SNHLY and CDR2 is FYNNEI. The CDR3 contains 13 residues. As DNA, the CDR3 is TGTGCCAGCAGTCAATCAGGGGGCAATGAGCAGTTCTTC. This codes for CASSQSGGNEQFF. The full variable domain, its missing parts supplied by reference TRBV2 and TRBJ2-1, is EPEVTQTPSHQVTQMGQEVILRCVPISNHLYFYWYRQILGQKVEFLVSFYNNEISEKSEIFDDQFSVERPDGSNFTLKIRSTKLEDSAMYFCASSQSGGNEQFFGPGTRLTVL.

This clonotype came up a few times. V is TRBV4-1 and J is TRBJ2-1, with TRBD2 identical over 7 bases. The junction had 6 bases not matched to a gene; V was cut back by 0 bases and J by 4 bases. The CDR3 sequence is 16 residues long. Germline assignment: CDR1 MGHRA and CDR2 YSYEKL. The CDR3, as DNA: TGCGCCAGCAGCCAAGATGCCCAGCGGGGATACAATGAGCAGTTCTTC. Amino acids: CASSQDAQRGYNEQFF.

A few counts support this clonotype. This sequence joins TRBV29-1 and TRBJ2-1; D ambiguous. The CDR3 sequence is 11 residues long. Germline V gives CDR1 SQVTM, CDR2 ANQGSEA. CDR3 loop: CSHGLGNEQFF. Written as DNA, the CDR3 is TGCAGTCACGGCCTCGGTAATGAGCAGTTCTTC.

As regards this clonotype: Sequence at one end of the junction differs from germline and may be a read error. This chain uses TRBV7-8 with TRBJ2-2; D gene ambiguous. Germline lookup yields CDR1 SGHVS and CDR2 FQNEAQ. The CDR3 has 16 amino acids. The CDR3 protein is CASSLVSWPTTEELFF. CDR3 coding DNA: TGTGCCAGCAGCTTGGTGTCGTGGCCAACCACCGAGGAGCTGTTTTTT.

This clonotype was counted ten times or more. The chain is built from TRBV7-2 and TRBJ2-1, with 9 bases matching TRBD1. Germline lookup yields CDR1 SGHTA and CDR2 FQGNSA. V trimming: 6 bases; J trimming: 3 bases; junction bases outside the gene matches: 6. The CDR3 extends over 15 amino acids. The CDR3 coding sequence is TGTGCCAGCAGACTTGACAGGGGGGACTACAATGAGCAGTTCTTC. This encodes CASRLDRGDYNEQFF.

The V gene is TRBV7-3, the J gene TRBJ2-1, with D perhaps matching TRBD2 (6 bases). Trimming took off 5 bases at V and 4 bases at J, with 15 bases between the two ends. The length of the CDR3 is 15 residues. CDR1 and CDR2 from the germline V gene are SGHTA and FQGTGA. DNA of the CDR3: TGTGCCAGCAGCACTTCGGCGGGGAGATACAATGAGCAGTTCTTC. Its translation is CASSTSAGRYNEQFF.

Here the CDR3 reads CASSIRRQQGIGEQFF. The DNA for the CDR3 is TGTGCCAGTAGTATTCGACGCCAGCAGGGGATAGGAGAGCAGTTCTTC. The chain is built from TRBV19 and TRBJ2-1, with D perhaps TRBD1 (6 bases). Germline-derived CDR1 and CDR2 are LNHDA and SQIVND (reference sequence). Trimming cost V 3 bases and J 10 bases, with 22 bases left between them. The CDR3 consists of 16 residues.

This clonotype was observed at least ten times. The V call is TRBV7-2, the J call TRBJ2-5; D perhaps matches TRBD1 (6 bases). The germline CDR1 and CDR2 sequences are SGHTA and FQGNSA. The CDR3 loop spans 13 amino acids. Trimming took off 4 bases at V and 7 bases at J, with 13 bases between the two ends. Here the CDR3 reads CASSYHRVWTQYF. CDR3 DNA sequence: TGTGCCAGCAGCTATCACAGGGTATGGACCCAGTACTTC. Full variable domain (outside the CDR3, taken from reference TRBV7-2 and TRBJ2-5): GAGVSQSPSNKVTEKGKDVELRCDPISGHTALYWYRQSLGQGLEFLIYFQGNSAPDKSGLPSDRFSAERTGGSVSTLTIQRTQQEDSAVYLCASSYHRVWTQYFGPGTRLLVL.